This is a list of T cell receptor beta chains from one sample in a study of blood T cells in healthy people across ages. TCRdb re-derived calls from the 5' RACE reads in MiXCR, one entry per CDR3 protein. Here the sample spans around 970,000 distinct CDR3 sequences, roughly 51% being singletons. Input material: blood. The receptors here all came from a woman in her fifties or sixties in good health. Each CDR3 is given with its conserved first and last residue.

CDR3: CASRGINEQYF; V: TRBV12-3/TRBV12-4; J: TRBJ2-7
CDR3: CASSRGTGHYEQYF; V: TRBV6-5; J: TRBJ2-7
CDR3: CASGLGPNQPQHF; V: TRBV12-5; J: TRBJ1-5
CDR3: CSAPNSGGSTDTQYF; V: TRBV20-1; J: TRBJ2-3
CDR3: CSARAAGGTSYEQYF; V: TRBV20-1; J: NA
CDR3: CASEDIGAEQYF; V: TRBV7-2; J: TRBJ2-7
CDR3: CASTPTSGSVRDTQYF; V: TRBV7-2; J: TRBJ2-3
CDR3: CASTRETNTGELFF; V: TRBV5-1; J: TRBJ2-2
CDR3: CASSVQDLFAGYTF; V: TRBV5-5; J: TRBJ1-2
CDR3: CASSQAGTATGELFF; V: TRBV3-1; J: TRBJ2-2
CDR3: CASSYPPFSGRALAKNIQYF; V: TRBV6-2/TRBV6-3; J: TRBJ2-4
CDR3: CASRLDRGSYNEQFF; V: TRBV7-2; J: TRBJ2-1
CDR3: CAISERARVSYNEQFF; V: TRBV10-3; J: TRBJ2-1
CDR3: CASSVGRSRETQYF; V: TRBV7-2; J: NA
CDR3: CASRTGTVNTGELFF; V: TRBV12-3/TRBV12-4; J: TRBJ2-2